These 11 T cell receptor beta chains were all obtained from the same sample, sequenced in a study of cytomegalovirus exposure and HLA in healthy donors. The PCR used 60 Vbeta and 13 Jbeta primers. The method was immunoSEQ multiplex PCR; TCRdb's version includes in-frame clones alone and lacks a portion of them. This sample has about 190,000 clones, with around 83% found just once. Sample: PBMCs. All receptors derive from a woman aged 18-30 years in good health and CMV-seronegative.

The chain recombines TRBV9 with TRBJ2-1; 12 nucleotides line up with TRBD2. The germline V gene encodes CDR1 SGDLS and CDR2 YYNGEE. CDR3 length: 16 residues. Trimming at V came to 0 bases and at J to 6 bases, leaving 4 bases not matched to a gene. CDR3 residues: CASSVVPSGRGNEQFF. The CDR3 DNA sequence: TGTGCCAGCAGCGTAGTTCCTAGCGGGAGGGGCAATGAGCAGTTCTTC.

The J gene is TRBJ1-2, the V gene TRBV7-9; 9 bases agree with TRBD1. J lost 8 bases, V lost 2 bases, and 9 bases had no gene match. The length of the CDR3 is 15 residues. Germline V CDR1 and CDR2: SEHNR, FQNEAQ (reference sequence). CDR3 protein: CASSLPPGQGQGYTF. The CDR3, as DNA: TGTGCCAGCAGCTTACCGCCGGGACAGGGTCAAGGCTACACCTTC.

The chain employs TRBV10-3 and TRBJ1-1; 7 positions agree with TRBD1. The CDR3 is 13 amino acids. Trimming removed 6 bases from V and 3 bases from J; junction bases left unmatched: 4. The germline V gene has CDR1 ENHRY and CDR2 SYGVKD. The DNA of the CDR3 is TGTGCCATCAGAGAGACAGGGTACACTGAAGCTTTCTTT. Translated: CAIRETGYTEAFF.

This clone came up once. The chain employs TRBV7-2 and TRBJ2-1; 8 bases map to TRBD2. The germline V gene has CDR1 SGHTA and CDR2 FQGNSA. The CDR3 is made up of 15 amino acids. The ends lost 2 bases at V and 5 bases at J; junction bases unmatched: 5. CDR3 residues: CASSLSLAEHNEQFF. The CDR3 nucleotides are TGTGCCAGCAGCTTATCACTAGCGGAACACAATGAGCAGTTCTTC.

In DNA form, the CDR3 reads TGTGCCAGCAGCTTAGACACTAGCGGGATAGATACGCAGTATTTT. Its translation is CASSLDTSGIDTQYF. V is TRBV7-6 and J is TRBJ2-3; TRBD2 aligns across 10 bases. Unmatched junction bases numbered 3, after V lost 1 base and J lost 5 bases. The CDR3 consists of 15 residues. Germline V gene lookup returns CDR1 SGHVS and CDR2 FNYEAQ.

The chain links TRBV5-1 to TRBJ2-1; 7 bases fit TRBD2. Germline V gene data show CDR1 as SGHRS and CDR2 as YFSETQ. The CDR3 runs 19 residues. Trimming at V came to 4 bases and at J to 0 bases, leaving 16 bases not matched to a gene. The CDR3 reads CASSPLSPLAPSSYNEQFF. DNA for the CDR3: TGCGCCAGCAGCCCCCTCTCTCCACTAGCGCCCAGCTCCTACAATGAGCAGTTCTTC. Full variable domain (rest looked up from reference TRBV5-1 and TRBJ2-1): KAGVTQTPRYLIKTRGQQVTLSCSPISGHRSVSWYQQTPGQGLQFLFEYFSETQRNKGNFPGRFSGRQFSNSRSEMNVSTLELGDSALYLCASSPLSPLAPSSYNEQFFGPGTRLTVL.

The genes are TRBV28 and TRBJ2-1, with D uncertain. This CDR3 has 12 residues. Trimming left V 2 bases short and J 8 bases short, with 7 bases between. Germline V lookup: CDR1 MDHEN, CDR2 SYDVKM. The CDR3 spells CASSLSRDEQFF. The CDR3 DNA reads TGTGCCAGCAGTTTAAGCCGGGATGAGCAGTTCTTC.

The chain combines TRBV4-1 with TRBJ2-1, with 10 bases that match TRBD2. Per germline, CDR1 MGHRA and CDR2 YSYEKL. The J segment lost 8 bases and the V segment lost 3 bases, leaving 16 bases of the junction unmatched. CDR3 length: 18 amino acids. CDR3: CASSHSGGASGRPDEQFF. The CDR3, as DNA: TGCGCCAGCAGCCATTCAGGGGGGGCTAGCGGGAGACCCGATGAGCAGTTCTTC.

The table lists this clone with a few counts. This sequence joins TRBV25-1 and TRBJ2-6; 9 bases are shared with TRBD1. Germline V lookup: CDR1 MGHDK, CDR2 SYGVNS. V trimming: 4 bases; J trimming: 1 base; junction bases outside the gene matches: 8. This CDR3 has 18 residues. The CDR3 DNA follows: TGTGCCAGCAGTGGCTGGGGACAGGGAGAATCTGGGGCCAACGTCCTGACTTTC. It translates to CASSGWGQGESGANVLTF.

This clone appeared a few times. The chain uses TRBV4-1 and TRBJ1-4; no clear D gene. V was cut by 0 bases and J by 4 bases, with 9 bases left in between. The CDR3 totals 15 residues. Germline V gives CDR1 MGHRA, CDR2 YSYEKL. The CDR3 loop reads CASSQEGRGNEKLFF. The CDR3, as DNA: TGCGCCAGCAGCCAAGAAGGCCGGGGTAATGAAAAACTGTTTTTT.

The V and J genes are TRBV11-3 and TRBJ2-3, with 8 bases aligning to TRBD1. Unmatched junction bases numbered 6, after V lost 5 bases and J lost 2 bases. This CDR3 spans 15 amino acids. Germline V gives CDR1 SGHNT, CDR2 YENEEA. The CDR3 is CASSEWTGYTDTQYF. CDR3 in DNA: TGTGCCAGCAGCGAATGGACAGGGTACACAGATACGCAGTATTTT.